These 7 T cell receptor beta chains originate from one sample sequenced in a study of cytomegalovirus exposure and HLA in healthy donors. The study ran its PCR with 60 Vbeta and 13 Jbeta primers. This table comes from immunoSEQ multiplex PCR, and its TCRdb copy is limited to in-frame clones, with some not included. The sample holds fewer than 200,000 clones, 80% to 90% seen once. Sequencing was carried out using PBMCs. These receptor sequences come from a young man in good health and CMV-seropositive.

This clone has only one observation. This chain connects TRBV11-3 to TRBJ2-3; 12 bases are a match to TRBD2. Germline assignment: CDR1 SGHNT and CDR2 YENEEA. V gave up 3 bases and J gave up 4 bases; unmatched junction bases: 5. The CDR3 covers 16 residues. CDR3 DNA: TGTGCCAGCAGCTTCTCTAGCGGGAGGGCCCCAGATACGCAGTATTTT. Protein: CASSFSSGRAPDTQYF.

This rearrangement joins TRBV14 to TRBJ1-2; D uncertain. CDR1 is SGHDN, CDR2 FVKESK, per germline. This CDR3 is 14 amino acids long. The V and J ends lost 4 bases and 9 bases respectively, with 18 bases between them. CDR3 sequence (DNA): TGTGCCAGCAGCCGTCAAGCCGCTATGAGAAGCTACACCTTC. Protein: CASSRQAAMRSYTF.

This clone was observed once. The chain links TRBV19 to TRBJ2-2; 9 bases are a match to TRBD1. The CDR3 consists of 16 residues. Germline-derived CDR1 and CDR2 are LNHDA and SQIVND (reference sequence). Germline trimming cut 6 bases from V and 5 bases from J; bases unmatched to any gene: 10. The CDR3 DNA is TGTGCCAGTAGCAGGCAGACAGGGGGAAAAACCGGGGAGCTGTTTTTT. Translated, it gives CASSRQTGGKTGELFF.

This sequence joins TRBV4-1 and TRBJ1-2; no definite D call. V dropped 4 bases and J dropped 4 bases, with 13 bases sitting between them. Germline CDR1 reads MGHRA; CDR2 reads YSYEKL. This CDR3 has 14 amino acids. CDR3 residues: CASSPGEGGYGYTF. As DNA, the CDR3 is TGCGCCAGCAGCCCAGGAGAGGGAGGCTATGGCTACACCTTC.

The V gene is TRBV9, the J gene TRBJ2-3; 10 nucleotides align to TRBD2. CDR1 is SGDLS and CDR2 is YYNGEE in the germline V gene. The CDR3 sequence is 14 residues long. J gave up 4 bases and V 1 base, and 0 bases lay outside the gene matches. CDR3 amino acids: CASSVLAGADTQYF. For the CDR3, the DNA is TGTGCCAGCAGCGTACTAGCGGGAGCAGATACGCAGTATTTT.

This clone was seen more than once but under ten times. The V and J genes are TRBV9 and TRBJ1-1, with D perhaps TRBD1 (5 bases). CDR1 and CDR2 from the germline V gene are SGDLS and YYNGEE. Between the trimmed V and J ends, which lost 7 bases and 7 bases, there was a span of 17 bases. The CDR3 spans 13 residues. The chain's CDR3 is CASGREGRGEAFF. The CDR3 coding sequence is TGTGCCAGCGGACGCGAGGGGCGGGGTGAAGCTTTCTTT.

V usage is TRBV2 and J usage is TRBJ2-5; no clear D gene. Trimming cost V 3 bases and J 3 bases, with 5 bases left between them. The CDR3 length is 12 residues. Germline V gene data show CDR1 as SNHLY and CDR2 as FYNNEI. CDR3: CASSDDKETQYF. In nucleotides, the CDR3 is TGTGCCAGCAGTGACGACAAAGAGACCCAGTACTTC.